The entry that follows covers one TCR beta chain sequence. The antigen is undetermined. The CDR3 is 12 amino acids. V was pared by 3 bases and J by 7 bases, with 7 bases between. The germline V gene has CDR1 WSHSY and CDR2 SAAADI. This sample is part of a study of cytomegalovirus exposure and HLA in healthy donors. Study overall: In a later analysis, the roughly 120 validation repertoires were reported to have used the same platform as the roughly 670 first-cohort repertoires. Findings and caveats of the study: Cytomegalovirus association was listed for around 170 TCR beta chains. Within the approximately 110 validation repertoires, first-cohort TCR clusters tended to co-occur, according to a later analysis. Generally TCR sequences proved uncommon, though certain public TCRs appeared in numerous donors.

Only in-frame clones appear in the TCRdb table, and some are missing; sequencing was by immunoSEQ multiplex PCR. The data show roughly 70,000 clones, with around 96% seen just once and about 3.5% held by the top ten. The rearrangement joins TRBV10-2 to TRBJ1-5; no clear D gene. The sequencing input was PBMCs. The source is a man aged 18 to 35 in good health and CMV-seronegative. The CDR3 loop reads CASSDSEQPQHF. The CDR3, as DNA: TGCGCCAGCAGTGATTCGGAGCAGCCCCAGCATTTT.